The clone carrying this T cell receptor (beta chain) was seen more than once but under ten times. Its antigen is as yet unknown. This entry belongs to a study of T cell repertoires in cytomegalovirus infection. The wider study: Recently identified HLA-C-restricted CMV epitopes were among the peptides used. It was the public TCR beta signatures that indicated both CMV infection and matching HLA type.

J was trimmed by 2 bases and V by 3 bases; bases with no gene match: 11. Per germline, CDR1 MDHEN and CDR2 SYDVKM. The CDR3 contains 17 residues. Each CDR3 protein gets one entry after TCRdb re-called the reads with MiXCR. The sample consists of about 920,000 distinct CDR3 sequences, approximately 31% of them appearing once. Whole-study findings and limits: CMV-specific TCR beta clonotypes restricted by HLA-C were the ones dominating the ex vivo response.

The receptor was isolated from a human donor in good health (CMV status not recorded). Some clones in this sample may be carry-over from other donors' samples. The specimen comprised cultured CD8+ T cells from PBMCs, sampled from culture after CMV antigen stimulation. V usage is TRBV28 and J usage is TRBJ1-1; TRBD1 aligns across 8 bases. CDR3 coding DNA: TGTGCCAGCAGTTTGTGGCGGACAGGGAGGGAAAACACTGAAGCTTTCTTT. Amino acids: CASSLWRTGRENTEAFF.